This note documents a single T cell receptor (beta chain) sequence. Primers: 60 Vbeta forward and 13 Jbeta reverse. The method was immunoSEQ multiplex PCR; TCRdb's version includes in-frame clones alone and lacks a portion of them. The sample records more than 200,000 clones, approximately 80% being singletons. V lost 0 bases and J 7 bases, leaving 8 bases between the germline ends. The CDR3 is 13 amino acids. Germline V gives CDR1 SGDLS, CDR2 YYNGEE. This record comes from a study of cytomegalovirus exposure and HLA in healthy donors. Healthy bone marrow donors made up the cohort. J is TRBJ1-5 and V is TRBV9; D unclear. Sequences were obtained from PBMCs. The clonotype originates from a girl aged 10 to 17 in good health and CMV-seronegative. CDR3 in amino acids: CASSVGGGQPQHF. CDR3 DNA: TGTGCCAGCAGCGTAGGAGGCGGACAGCCCCAGCATTTT.